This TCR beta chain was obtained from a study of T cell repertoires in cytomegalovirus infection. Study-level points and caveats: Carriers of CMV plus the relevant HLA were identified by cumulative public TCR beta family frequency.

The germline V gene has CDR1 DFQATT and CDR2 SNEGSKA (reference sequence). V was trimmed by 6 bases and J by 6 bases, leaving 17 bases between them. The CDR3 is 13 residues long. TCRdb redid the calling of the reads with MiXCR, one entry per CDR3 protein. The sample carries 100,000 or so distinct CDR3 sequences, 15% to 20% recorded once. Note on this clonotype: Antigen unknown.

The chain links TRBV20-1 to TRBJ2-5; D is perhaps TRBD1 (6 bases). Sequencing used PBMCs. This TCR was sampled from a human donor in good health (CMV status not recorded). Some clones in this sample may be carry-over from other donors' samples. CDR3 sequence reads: CSAANQGRKTQYF. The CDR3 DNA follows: TGCAGTGCCGCGAATCAGGGGAGAAAGACCCAGTACTTC.